This T cell receptor (beta chain) was identified during a study of OX40 agonist ivuxolimab in advanced cancers. Study details: Patients received the agonistic anti-OX40 (CD134) antibody ivuxolimab. Earlier anti-PD-1, anti-PD-L1 or anti-CTLA-4 therapy was permitted; roughly 40% had received some.

Profiled with immunoSEQ multiplex PCR; TCRdb holds only in-frame clones, not every one. Of over 70,000 clones listed, 80% to 90% are singletons. The CDR3 runs to 14 residues. The V gene lost 5 bases and the J gene lost 3 bases, with 14 bases spanning the gap. CDR1 SGHRS and CDR2 YFSETQ come from the germline V gene. With regard to this clone: What it binds is not known.

Whole-study results and caveats: Among the nonresponders, some also had low normalized T-cell clonal expansion. Expanded clones were, on average, more numerous in CD8+ T cells than in CD4+.

The J gene is TRBJ1-1, the V gene TRBV5-1; tentative D call: TRBD1 (6 bases). Source: CD4+ or CD8+ T cells sorted from blood, taken in a trial of the OX40 agonist ivuxolimab. The receptor was derived from an adult with an advanced solid tumor such as melanoma, head and neck, liver or kidney cancer. The DNA for the CDR3 is TGCGCCAGCAGACGTCCGGGGGGCGACACTGAAGCTTTCTTT. The encoded protein is CASRRPGGDTEAFF.